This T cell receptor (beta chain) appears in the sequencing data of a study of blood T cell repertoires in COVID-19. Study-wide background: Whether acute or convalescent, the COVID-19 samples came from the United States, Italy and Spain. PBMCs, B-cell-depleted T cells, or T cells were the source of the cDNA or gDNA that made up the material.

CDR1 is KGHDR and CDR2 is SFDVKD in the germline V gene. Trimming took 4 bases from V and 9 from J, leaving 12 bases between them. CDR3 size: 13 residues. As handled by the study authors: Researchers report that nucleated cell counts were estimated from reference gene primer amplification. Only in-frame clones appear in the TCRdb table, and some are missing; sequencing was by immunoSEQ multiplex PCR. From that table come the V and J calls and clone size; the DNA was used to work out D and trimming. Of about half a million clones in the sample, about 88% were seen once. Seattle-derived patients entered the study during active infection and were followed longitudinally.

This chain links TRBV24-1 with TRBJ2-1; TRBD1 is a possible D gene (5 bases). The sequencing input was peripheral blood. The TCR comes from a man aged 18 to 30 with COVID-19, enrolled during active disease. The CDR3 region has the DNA TGTGCCACCAGTGACAGACCAGGGCCTGAGCAGTTCTTC. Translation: CATSDRPGPEQFF.